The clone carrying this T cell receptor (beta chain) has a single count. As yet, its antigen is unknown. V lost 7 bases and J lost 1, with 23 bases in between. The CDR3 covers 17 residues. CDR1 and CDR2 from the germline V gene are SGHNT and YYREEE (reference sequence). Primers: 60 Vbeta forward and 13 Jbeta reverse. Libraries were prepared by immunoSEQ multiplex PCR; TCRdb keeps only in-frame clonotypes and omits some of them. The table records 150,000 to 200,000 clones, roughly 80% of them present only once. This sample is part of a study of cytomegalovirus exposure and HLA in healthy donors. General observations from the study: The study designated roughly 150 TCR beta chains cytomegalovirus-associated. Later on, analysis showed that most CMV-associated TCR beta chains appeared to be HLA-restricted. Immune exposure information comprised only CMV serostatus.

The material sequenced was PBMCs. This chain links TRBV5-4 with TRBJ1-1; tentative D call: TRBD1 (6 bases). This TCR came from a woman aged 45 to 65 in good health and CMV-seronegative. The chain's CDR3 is CASRRGGAGGQNTEAFF. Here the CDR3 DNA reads TGTGCCAGCCGACGCGGGGGGGCTGGGGGCCAGAACACTGAAGCTTTCTTT.